This TCR beta chain was found in a study of OX40 agonist ivuxolimab in advanced cancers. Study at large: Three patients responded partially, comprising one with hepatocellular carcinoma and two with cutaneous melanoma. The study, taken as a whole, reports: The mean number of expanded clones was higher in CD8+ T cells than in CD4+.

TCRdb's table, derived via immunoSEQ multiplex PCR, lists solely in-frame clones and lacks some. In the table there are over 70,000 clones, 75% to 90% of which are singletons. The V and J ends lost 0 bases and 0 bases respectively, with 18 bases between them. The germline CDR1 and CDR2 sequences are LGHNA and YNFKEQ. The CDR3 is 20 amino acids. For this clone: Its antigen is not known.

This sequence was found in an adult with an advanced solid tumor such as melanoma, head and neck, liver or kidney cancer. The chain is built from TRBV4-2 and TRBJ2-6, with D unclear. The specimen was CD4+ or CD8+ T cells sorted from blood, collected in a trial of the OX40 agonist ivuxolimab. CDR3 sequence: CASSQDLVFGSPSGANVLTF. CDR3 nucleotide sequence: TGTGCCAGCAGCCAAGATCTAGTATTCGGGTCTCCCTCTGGGGCCAACGTCCTGACTTTC.